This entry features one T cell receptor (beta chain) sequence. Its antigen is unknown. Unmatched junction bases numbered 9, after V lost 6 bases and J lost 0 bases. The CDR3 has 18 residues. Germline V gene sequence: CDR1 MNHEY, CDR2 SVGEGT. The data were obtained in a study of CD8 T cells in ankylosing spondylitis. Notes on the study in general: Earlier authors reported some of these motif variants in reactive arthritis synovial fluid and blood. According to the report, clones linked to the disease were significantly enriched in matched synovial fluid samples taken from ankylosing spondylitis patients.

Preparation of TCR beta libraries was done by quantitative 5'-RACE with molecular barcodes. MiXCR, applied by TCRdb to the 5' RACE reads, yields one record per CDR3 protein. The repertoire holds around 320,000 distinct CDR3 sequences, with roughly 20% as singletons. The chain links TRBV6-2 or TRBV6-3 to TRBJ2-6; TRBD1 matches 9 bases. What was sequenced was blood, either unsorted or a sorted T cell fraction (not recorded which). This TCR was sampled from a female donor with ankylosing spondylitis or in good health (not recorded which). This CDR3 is CASRPWGQGSSGANVLTF. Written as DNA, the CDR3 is TGTGCCAGCAGACCTTGGGGACAGGGCAGCTCTGGGGCCAACGTCCTGACTTTC.